This T cell receptor beta chain emerged from a study of STAT5B mutations in CD4+ large granular lymphocyte leukemia. This CDR3 comprises 15 residues. V lost 4 bases to trimming and J lost 6 bases, with 17 bases between them. Germline loops: CDR1 SGDLS, CDR2 YYNGEE. The assay was immunoSEQ multiplex PCR, and TCRdb's table has in-frame clones only and misses some. The sample lists about 29,000 clones, more than 65% occurring once. As to this clone: Its antigen is unidentified.

Overall study findings and caveats: CD4-sorted patient repertoires seemed more clonal than healthy CD4+ repertoires. Compared with healthy controls (2/35), patient top clones favored TRBV06 (8/27).

Sequencing used CD4+ T cells from blood buffy coats. The sequence was obtained from a human donor in good health. The chain uses TRBV9 and TRBJ2-1; TRBD1 might be the D (6 bases). For the CDR3, the DNA is TGTGCCAGCAGCCCACAGGGTTTACGTGGCAATGAGCAGTTCTTC. It translates to CASSPQGLRGNEQFF.